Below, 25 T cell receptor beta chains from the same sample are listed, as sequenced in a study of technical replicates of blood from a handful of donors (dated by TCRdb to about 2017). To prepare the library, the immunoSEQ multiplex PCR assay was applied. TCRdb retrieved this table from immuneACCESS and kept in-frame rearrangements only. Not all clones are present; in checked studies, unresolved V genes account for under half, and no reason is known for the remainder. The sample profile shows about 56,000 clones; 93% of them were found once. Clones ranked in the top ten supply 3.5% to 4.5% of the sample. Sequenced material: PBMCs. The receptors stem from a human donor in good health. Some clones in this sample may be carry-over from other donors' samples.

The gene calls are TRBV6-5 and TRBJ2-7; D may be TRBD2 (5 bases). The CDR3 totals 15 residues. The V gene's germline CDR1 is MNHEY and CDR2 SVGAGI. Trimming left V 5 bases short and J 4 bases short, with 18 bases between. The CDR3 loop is CASSPAGGRDYEQYF. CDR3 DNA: TGTGCCAGCAGTCCCGCCGGCGGGCGAGATTACGAGCAGTACTTC.

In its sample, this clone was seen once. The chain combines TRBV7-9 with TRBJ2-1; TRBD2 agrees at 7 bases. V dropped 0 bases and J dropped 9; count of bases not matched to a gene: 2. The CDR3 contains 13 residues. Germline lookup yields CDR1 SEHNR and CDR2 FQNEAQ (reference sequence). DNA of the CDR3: TGTGCCAGCAGCTTAGCGGGAGGGGCTGAGCAGTTCTTC. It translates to CASSLAGGAEQFF.

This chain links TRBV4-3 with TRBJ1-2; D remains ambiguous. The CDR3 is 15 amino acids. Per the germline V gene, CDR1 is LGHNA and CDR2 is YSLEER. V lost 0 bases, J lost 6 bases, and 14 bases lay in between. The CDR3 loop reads CASSQESRRIDGYTF. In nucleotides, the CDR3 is TGCGCCAGCAGCCAAGAGTCCAGGCGTATTGATGGCTACACCTTC.

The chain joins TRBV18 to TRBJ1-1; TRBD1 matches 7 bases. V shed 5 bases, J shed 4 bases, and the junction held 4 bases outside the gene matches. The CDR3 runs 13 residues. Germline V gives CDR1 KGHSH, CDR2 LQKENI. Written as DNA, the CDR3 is TGTGCCAGCTCAAAAGACAGGGTCACTGAAGCTTTCTTT. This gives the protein CASSKDRVTEAFF.

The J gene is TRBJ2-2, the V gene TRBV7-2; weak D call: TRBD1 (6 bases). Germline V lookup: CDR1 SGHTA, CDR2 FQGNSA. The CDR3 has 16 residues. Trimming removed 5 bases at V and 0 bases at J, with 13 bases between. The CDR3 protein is CASSPTGTTNTGELFF. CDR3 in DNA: TGTGCCAGCAGCCCCACCGGGACAACGAACACCGGGGAGCTGTTTTTT.

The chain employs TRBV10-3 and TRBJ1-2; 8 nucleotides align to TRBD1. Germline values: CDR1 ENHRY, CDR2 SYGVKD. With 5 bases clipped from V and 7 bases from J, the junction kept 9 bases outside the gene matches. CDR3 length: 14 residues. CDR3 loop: CAISQDRETSGYTF. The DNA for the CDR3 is TGTGCCATCAGTCAGGACAGGGAAACAAGTGGCTACACCTTC.

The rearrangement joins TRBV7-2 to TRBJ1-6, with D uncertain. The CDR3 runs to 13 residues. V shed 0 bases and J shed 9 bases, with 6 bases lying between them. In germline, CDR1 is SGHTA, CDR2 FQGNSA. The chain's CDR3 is CASSLALASPLHF. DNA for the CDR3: TGTGCCAGCAGCTTAGCGCTGGCTTCACCCCTCCACTTT.

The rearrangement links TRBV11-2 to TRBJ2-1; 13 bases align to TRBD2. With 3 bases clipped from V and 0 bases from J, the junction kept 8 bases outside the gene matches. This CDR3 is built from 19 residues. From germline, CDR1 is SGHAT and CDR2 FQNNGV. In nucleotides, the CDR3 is TGTGCCAGCAGCTTCAAGGGACTAGCGGGATTGTCCTCCTACAATGAGCAGTTCTTC. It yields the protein CASSFKGLAGLSSYNEQFF.

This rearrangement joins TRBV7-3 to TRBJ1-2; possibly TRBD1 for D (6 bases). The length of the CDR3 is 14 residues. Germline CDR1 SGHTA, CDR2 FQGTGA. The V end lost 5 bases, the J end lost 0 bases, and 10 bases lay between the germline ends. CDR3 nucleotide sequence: TGTGCCAGCAGCCTAGGGACAACTAACTATGGCTACACCTTC. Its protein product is CASSLGTTNYGYTF.

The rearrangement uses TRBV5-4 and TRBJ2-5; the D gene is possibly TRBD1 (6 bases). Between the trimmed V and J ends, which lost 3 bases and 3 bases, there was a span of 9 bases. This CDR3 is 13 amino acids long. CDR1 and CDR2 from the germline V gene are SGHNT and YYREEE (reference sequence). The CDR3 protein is CASSWWTEETQYF. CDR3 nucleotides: TGTGCCAGCAGCTGGTGGACAGAAGAGACCCAGTACTTC.

CDR3 loop: CASSLVLVVEQFF. CDR3 nucleotide sequence: TGTGCCAGCAGCTTAGTCCTAGTCGTAGAGCAGTTCTTC. The chain is built from TRBV11-2 and TRBJ2-1, with D unclear. The CDR3 is 13 residues long. The ends were cut back, 1 base at V and 10 bases at J, with 11 bases in the middle. Germline V CDR1 and CDR2: SGHAT, FQNNGV. Full variable domain (outside the CDR3, taken from reference TRBV11-2 and TRBJ2-1): EAGVAQSPRYKIIEKRQSVAFWCNPISGHATLYWYQQILGQGPKLLIQFQNNGVVDDSQLPKDRFSAERLKGVDSTLKIQPAKLEDSAVYLCASSLVLVVEQFFGPGTRLTVL.

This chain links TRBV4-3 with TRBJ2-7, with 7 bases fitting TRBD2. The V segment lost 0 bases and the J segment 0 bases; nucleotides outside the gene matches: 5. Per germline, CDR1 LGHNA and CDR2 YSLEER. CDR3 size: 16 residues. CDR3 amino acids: CASSQERGSVSYEQYF. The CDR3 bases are TGCGCCAGCAGCCAAGAGCGGGGGTCGGTCTCCTACGAGCAGTACTTC.

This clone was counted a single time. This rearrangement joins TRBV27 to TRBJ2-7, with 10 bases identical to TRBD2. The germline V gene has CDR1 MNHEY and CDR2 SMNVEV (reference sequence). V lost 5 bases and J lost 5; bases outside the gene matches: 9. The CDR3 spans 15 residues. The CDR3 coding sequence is TGTGCCAGCAGTACCCTAGCGGGAGTCTTGAACGAGCAGTACTTC. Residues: CASSTLAGVLNEQYF.

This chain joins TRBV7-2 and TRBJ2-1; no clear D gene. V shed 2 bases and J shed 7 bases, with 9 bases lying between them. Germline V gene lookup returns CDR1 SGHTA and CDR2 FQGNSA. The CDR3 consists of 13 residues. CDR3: CASSLRSRNEQFF. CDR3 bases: TGTGCCAGCAGCTTAAGATCCCGGAATGAGCAGTTCTTC.

The CDR3 DNA is TGTGCCAGCAGCGTAGATTGGTGGTGGGAGAGATACTTC. Amino acid sequence: CASSVDWWWERYF. The rearrangement links TRBV9 to TRBJ2-7; a possible D gene is TRBD2 (5 bases). Germline V gives CDR1 SGDLS, CDR2 YYNGEE. The CDR3 has 13 amino acids. Trimming took off 0 bases at V and 13 bases at J, with 17 bases between the two ends. Full variable domain (rest looked up from reference TRBV9 and TRBJ2-7): DSGVTQTPKHLITATGQRVTLRCSPRSGDLSVYWYQQSLDQGLQFLIQYYNGEERAKGNILERFSAQQFPDLHSELNLSSLELGDSALYFCASSVDWWWERYFGPGTRLTVT.

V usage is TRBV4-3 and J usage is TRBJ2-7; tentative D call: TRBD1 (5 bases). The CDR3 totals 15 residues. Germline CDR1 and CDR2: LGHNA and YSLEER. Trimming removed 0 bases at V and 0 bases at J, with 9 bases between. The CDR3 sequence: CASSQDRGSSYEQYF. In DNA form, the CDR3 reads TGCGCCAGCAGCCAAGATAGGGGCAGCTCCTACGAGCAGTACTTC.

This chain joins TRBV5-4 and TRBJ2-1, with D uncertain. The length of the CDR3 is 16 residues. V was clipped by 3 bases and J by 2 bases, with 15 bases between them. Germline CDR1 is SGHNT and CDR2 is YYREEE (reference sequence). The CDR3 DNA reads TGTGCCAGCAGCTACGCGACTGTATTCACCTACAATGAGCAGTTCTTC. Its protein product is CASSYATVFTYNEQFF. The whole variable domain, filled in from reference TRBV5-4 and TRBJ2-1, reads ETGVTQSPTHLIKTRGQQVTLRCSSQSGHNTVSWYQQALGQGPQFIFQYYREEENGRGNFPPRFSGLQFPNYSSELNVNALELDDSALYLCASSYATVFTYNEQFFGPGTRLTVL.

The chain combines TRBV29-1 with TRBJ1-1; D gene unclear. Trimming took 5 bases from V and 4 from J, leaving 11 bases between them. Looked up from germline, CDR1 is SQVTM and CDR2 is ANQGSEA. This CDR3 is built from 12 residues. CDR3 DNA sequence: TGCAGCGTTTCCATGGGAGTCACTGAAGCTTTCTTT. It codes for CSVSMGVTEAFF.

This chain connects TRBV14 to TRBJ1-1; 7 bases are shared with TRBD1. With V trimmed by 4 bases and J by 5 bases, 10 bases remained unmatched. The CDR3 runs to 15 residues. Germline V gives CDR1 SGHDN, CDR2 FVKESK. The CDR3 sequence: CASSPGRGQGTEAFF. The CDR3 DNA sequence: TGTGCCAGCAGCCCAGGAAGGGGGCAGGGTACTGAAGCTTTCTTT.

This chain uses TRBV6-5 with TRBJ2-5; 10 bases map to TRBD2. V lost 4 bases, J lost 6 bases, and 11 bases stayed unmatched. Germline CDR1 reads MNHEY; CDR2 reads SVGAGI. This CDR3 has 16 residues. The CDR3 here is CASSSFLAGEYKTQYF. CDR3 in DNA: TGTGCCAGCAGTTCGTTCCTAGCGGGAGAATATAAGACCCAGTACTTC.

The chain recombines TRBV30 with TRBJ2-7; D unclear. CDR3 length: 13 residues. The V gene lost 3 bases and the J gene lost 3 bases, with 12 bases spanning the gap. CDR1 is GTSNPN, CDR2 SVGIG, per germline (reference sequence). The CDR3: CAWSVLANYEQYF. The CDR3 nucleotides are TGTGCCTGGAGCGTTTTAGCCAACTACGAGCAGTACTTC.

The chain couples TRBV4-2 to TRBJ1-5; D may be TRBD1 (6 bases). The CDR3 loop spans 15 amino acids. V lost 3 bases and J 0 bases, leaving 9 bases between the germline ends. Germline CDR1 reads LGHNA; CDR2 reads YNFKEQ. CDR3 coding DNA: TGTGCCAGCAGCCAGTTGGACAGTAGCAATCAGCCCCAGCATTTT. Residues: CASSQLDSSNQPQHF.

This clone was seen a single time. The CDR3 DNA reads TGTGCCAGCAGCCCAAGCGGAAGATACGAGCAGTACTTC. This gives the protein CASSPSGRYEQYF. The chain employs TRBV5-4 and TRBJ2-7, with D possibly matching TRBD2 (5 bases). From germline, CDR1 is SGHNT and CDR2 YYREEE (reference sequence). V lost 4 bases, J lost 4 bases, and 12 bases lay in between. The CDR3 consists of 13 residues.

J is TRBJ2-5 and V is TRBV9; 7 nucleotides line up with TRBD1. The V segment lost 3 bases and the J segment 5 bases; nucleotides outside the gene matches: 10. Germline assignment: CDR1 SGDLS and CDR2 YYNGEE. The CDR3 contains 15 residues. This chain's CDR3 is CASSGQTGPQETQYF. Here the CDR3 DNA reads TGTGCCAGCAGCGGCCAGACAGGGCCCCAGGAGACCCAGTACTTC.

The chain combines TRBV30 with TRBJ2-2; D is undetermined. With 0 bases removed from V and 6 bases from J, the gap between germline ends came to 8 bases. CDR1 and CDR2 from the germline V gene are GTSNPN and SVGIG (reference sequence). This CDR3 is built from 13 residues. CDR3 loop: CAWSVPGSGELFF. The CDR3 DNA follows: TGTGCCTGGAGTGTACCAGGTTCCGGGGAGCTGTTTTTT.